Presented here are 20 T cell receptor beta chains from one specimen sequenced in a study of identical twins. TCRdb re-called the 5' RACE reads through MiXCR, storing one row per CDR3 protein. The profile shows about 340,000 distinct CDR3 sequences, approximately 13% of them singletons. The data were also submitted as part of a second study, on yellow fever vaccine responses in identical twins.

What was sequenced was CD8+ T cells sorted from blood. These receptors originate from a young woman in good health.

This clonotype has only a few counts. The rearrangement joins TRBV12-3 or TRBV12-4 to TRBJ1-1, with 7 bases lining up with TRBD1. This CDR3 has 15 residues. V shed 8 bases and J 1 base; nucleotides not matched to a gene: 10. CDR3 sequence: CASLTGVGKNTEAFF. DNA of the CDR3: TGTGCCAGCCTTACAGGGGTAGGAAAGAACACTGAAGCTTTCTTT.

This clonotype was detected a few times. The V gene is TRBV7-9, the J gene TRBJ2-5, with 13 bases identical to TRBD2. V lost 4 bases, J lost 1 base, and 6 bases stayed unmatched. The CDR3 sequence is 17 residues long. Germline assignment: CDR1 SEHNR and CDR2 FQNEAQ (reference sequence). CDR3 region: CASSSGTSGASQETQYF. CDR3 DNA sequence: TGTGCCAGCAGCTCGGGGACTAGCGGGGCAAGCCAAGAGACCCAGTACTTC.

This clonotype occurred many times. The CDR3 region is CSVEGGSGVSYNEQFF. CDR3 DNA: TGCAGCGTTGAGGGGGGTAGCGGGGTCTCCTACAATGAGCAGTTCTTC. V usage is TRBV29-1 and J usage is TRBJ2-1, with 8 bases fitting TRBD2. Unmatched junction bases numbered 7, after V lost 3 bases and J lost 0 bases. CDR1 is SQVTM and CDR2 is ANQGSEA in the germline V gene. This CDR3 is built from 16 residues.

This clonotype was counted many times. The V and J genes are TRBV5-1 and TRBJ2-2, with 9 positions matching TRBD2. V shed 2 bases and J 6 bases; nucleotides not matched to a gene: 5. The CDR3 has 15 amino acids. Germline CDR1 reads SGHRS; CDR2 reads YFSETQ. CDR3: CASSFLAGRSGELFF. CDR3 DNA sequence: TGCGCCAGCAGCTTTCTAGCGGGACGGTCCGGGGAGCTGTTTTTT.

The sample holds a few counts of this clonotype. V and J are TRBV7-3 and TRBJ2-2, with a tentative D call TRBD2 (6 bases). Deletions cut 1 base from V and 4 bases from J, with 13 bases between. Looked up from germline, CDR1 is SGHTA and CDR2 is FQGTGA. The CDR3 contains 16 residues. The CDR3 loop reads CASSLKPSESTGELFF. The CDR3 DNA reads as TGTGCCAGCAGCTTAAAACCTAGCGAGAGCACCGGGGAGCTGTTTTTT.

This clonotype came up a few times. The rearrangement links TRBV6-5 to TRBJ2-7; either TRBD1 or TRBD2 may fit D (5 bases each). The CDR3 consists of 15 residues. The germline V and J ends were trimmed by 2 bases and 6 bases, with 17 bases remaining between them. CDR1 is MNHEY and CDR2 is SVGAGI in the germline V gene. CDR3 protein: CASSYRDHPTFEQYF. CDR3 DNA sequence: TGTGCCAGCAGTTACCGGGACCATCCTACATTCGAGCAGTACTTC.

The rearrangement links TRBV18 to TRBJ2-5; D remains ambiguous. V lost 2 bases and J lost 5, with 15 bases in between. Germline values: CDR1 KGHSH, CDR2 LQKENI. The CDR3 has 15 amino acids. The CDR3 DNA follows: TGTGCCAGCTCACCAGGCACCCAAAATTATGAGACCCAGTACTTC. It encodes CASSPGTQNYETQYF.

The gene calls are TRBV27 and TRBJ2-3, with a possible D match to TRBD1 (6 bases). This CDR3 is built from 18 residues. The germline V gene has CDR1 MNHEY and CDR2 SMNVEV (reference sequence). V dropped 5 bases and J dropped 1 base, with 22 bases sitting between them. This chain's CDR3 is CASSLRQVPALGTDTQYF. In DNA form, the CDR3 reads TGTGCCAGCAGTCTCCGACAGGTCCCGGCATTAGGCACAGATACGCAGTATTTT.

This chain uses TRBV4-1 with TRBJ1-5, with a possible D match to TRBD1 (5 bases). This CDR3 is built from 17 residues. V was cut by 0 bases and J by 2 bases, with 14 bases left in between. The germline CDR1 and CDR2 sequences are MGHRA and YSYEKL. The CDR3 coding sequence is TGCGCCAGCAGCCAAGATGGCTCTGGGACGTGCAATCAGCCCCAGCATTTT. Protein sequence: CASSQDGSGTCNQPQHF.

The chain couples TRBV28 to TRBJ1-1; the match to TRBD1 covers 7 bases. Germline V gene sequence: CDR1 MDHEN, CDR2 SYDVKM. The ends lost 5 bases at V and 0 bases at J; junction bases unmatched: 3. The CDR3 contains 14 residues. Here the CDR3 reads CASSRTGVNTEAFF. CDR3 nucleotides: TGTGCCAGCAGTAGAACAGGGGTGAACACTGAAGCTTTCTTT. The complete variable domain, with remaining parts taken from reference TRBV28 and TRBJ1-1, reads DVKVTQSSRYLVKRTGEKVFLECVQDMDHENMFWYRQDPGLGLRLIYFSYDVKMKEKGDIPEGYSVSREKKERFSLILESASTNQTSMYLCASSRTGVNTEAFFGQGTRLTVV.

The chain employs TRBV20-1 and TRBJ2-5; the match to TRBD2 covers 9 bases. V lost 0 bases and J lost 9; bases outside the gene matches: 8. The CDR3 sequence is 14 residues long. CDR1 and CDR2 (germline): DFQATT, SNEGSKA (reference sequence). CDR3 loop: CSARDLAGGRSQYF. CDR3 DNA: TGCAGTGCTAGAGATCTGGCGGGGGGGCGGTCCCAGTACTTC.

J is TRBJ1-2 and V is TRBV12-3 or TRBV12-4, with no clear D. This CDR3 is 14 amino acids long. Trimming removed 2 bases from V and 4 bases from J, with 11 bases in between. DNA of the CDR3: TGTGCCAGCAGTTTAATCGAACCAATCTATGGCTACACCTTC. This encodes CASSLIEPIYGYTF.

The CDR3 is CSARPDYIETQYF. The CDR3 bases are TGCAGTGCTAGACCGGACTACATCGAGACCCAGTACTTC. The gene calls are TRBV20-1 and TRBJ2-5, with D possibly matching TRBD2 (6 bases). CDR3 length: 13 residues. Germline V gene sequence: CDR1 DFQATT, CDR2 SNEGSKA (reference sequence). The V end lost 2 bases, the J end lost 5 bases, and 12 bases lay between the germline ends.

The table lists this clonotype with a few counts. This sequence joins TRBV7-7 and TRBJ2-5, with D perhaps given as TRBD1 or TRBD2 (5 bases each). Germline assignment: CDR1 SSHAT and CDR2 FNYEAQ (reference sequence). The length of the CDR3 is 13 residues. Trimming shortened V by 2 bases and J by 3 bases, and 7 bases separated the two germline ends. CDR3 nucleotides: TGTGCCAGCAGCTTATGGGGGAAAGAGACCCAGTACTTC. This codes for CASSLWGKETQYF.

This clonotype was counted between two and nine times. The J gene is TRBJ1-1, the V gene TRBV2, with no clear D. Trimming cost V 2 bases and J 7 bases, with 11 bases left between them. CDR3 length: 13 amino acids. Germline assignment: CDR1 SNHLY and CDR2 FYNNEI. This chain's CDR3 is CASSEREHIEAFF. Here the CDR3 DNA reads TGTGCCAGCAGTGAACGTGAGCACATTGAAGCTTTCTTT.

The chain combines TRBV20-1 with TRBJ2-1; D remains ambiguous. The CDR3 is 14 residues long. V was trimmed by 4 bases and J by 0 bases, leaving 10 bases between them. Germline V gene sequence: CDR1 DFQATT, CDR2 SNEGSKA (reference sequence). CDR3 residues: CSANVWSSYNEQFF. The CDR3 DNA sequence: TGCAGTGCTAACGTTTGGAGCTCCTACAATGAGCAGTTCTTC.

The chain joins TRBV10-1 to TRBJ2-7; 9 nucleotides line up with TRBD1. With V trimmed by 4 bases and J by 5 bases, 9 bases remained unmatched. The CDR3 length is 15 residues. CDR1 and CDR2 from the germline V gene are WNHNN and SYGVQD (reference sequence). Here the CDR3 reads CASSAPGQGSDEQYF. The DNA of the CDR3 is TGCGCCAGCAGTGCCCCGGGACAGGGTTCCGACGAGCAGTACTTC.

V and J are TRBV20-1 and TRBJ1-1; unclear D gene. V lost 0 bases, J lost 0 bases, and 11 bases lay in between. In germline, CDR1 is DFQATT, CDR2 SNEGSKA (reference sequence). This CDR3 contains 15 residues. The CDR3 sequence: CSAREVGLLNTEAFF. The CDR3 DNA reads TGCAGTGCTAGAGAAGTTGGGTTATTGAACACTGAAGCTTTCTTT.

The V and J genes are TRBV4-1 and TRBJ2-4; TRBD1 aligns across 8 bases. The V segment lost 0 bases and the J segment 3 bases; nucleotides outside the gene matches: 10. Germline CDR1 reads MGHRA; CDR2 reads YSYEKL. There are 18 residues in the CDR3. CDR3 sequence (DNA): TGCGCCAGCAGCCAAGATAGAATTCAGGGGGCAGGCAAAAACATTCAGTACTTC. As protein: CASSQDRIQGAGKNIQYF.

This clonotype was counted ten times or more. The gene calls are TRBV5-5 and TRBJ2-7, with 9 bases aligning to TRBD2. V lost 4 bases, J lost 7 bases, and 15 bases stayed unmatched. Germline lookup yields CDR1 SGHKS and CDR2 YYEKEE (reference sequence). This CDR3 is built from 16 residues. CDR3 sequence (DNA): TGTGCCAGCAGCCCCTGGGATAGCGGGAGATCGGGGGAGCAGTACTTC. Its protein product is CASSPWDSGRSGEQYF.